Shown below are 4 T cell receptor beta chains from a single sample sequenced in a study of cytomegalovirus exposure and HLA in healthy donors. The PCR employed 60 Vbeta primers together with 13 Jbeta primers. TCRdb's table, derived via immunoSEQ multiplex PCR, lists solely in-frame clones and lacks some. The table lists about 120,000 clones, 76% of them singletons. The material sequenced was PBMCs. The receptors derive from a woman between 35 and 50 years old in good health and CMV-seropositive.

The chain employs TRBV6-5 and TRBJ2-1; 12 bases map to TRBD2. CDR3 length: 16 amino acids. J was trimmed by 9 bases and V by 4 bases; bases with no gene match: 10. The germline V gene has CDR1 MNHEY and CDR2 SVGAGI. The chain's CDR3 is CASSFLLAGGPGEQFF. The CDR3 DNA reads as TGTGCCAGCAGTTTCCTCCTAGCGGGGGGGCCCGGTGAGCAGTTCTTC.

Comment on this clone: The junction differs from germline at one of its ends, possibly a read error. The chain links TRBV30 to TRBJ2-5, with a tentative D call TRBD2 (5 bases). There are 14 residues in the CDR3. In germline, CDR1 is GTSNPN, CDR2 SVGIG (reference sequence). The CDR3 reads CAWSVKASQQTQYF. CDR3 DNA: TGTGCCTGGAGTGTAAAAGCTAGCCAACAGACCCAGTACTTC.

This clone has only a few counts. The rearrangement links TRBV2 to TRBJ2-1; 9 bases map to TRBD1. The germline V gene has CDR1 SNHLY and CDR2 FYNNEI. V lost 6 bases, J lost 4 bases, and 1 base stayed unmatched. The CDR3 runs 13 residues. The CDR3 nucleotides read TGTGCCAGCAGACAGGGGGCTTACAATGAGCAGTTCTTC. This gives the protein CASRQGAYNEQFF. The full variable domain, completed using reference TRBV2 and TRBJ2-1, is EPEVTQTPSHQVTQMGQEVILRCVPISNHLYFYWYRQILGQKVEFLVSFYNNEISEKSEIFDDQFSVERPDGSNFTLKIRSTKLEDSAMYFCASRQGAYNEQFFGPGTRLTVL.

This chain uses TRBV7-8 with TRBJ1-1; D may be TRBD1 (6 bases). This CDR3 is 15 amino acids long. CDR1 and CDR2 from the germline V gene are SGHVS and FQNEAQ. V was trimmed by 2 bases and J by 1 base, leaving 11 bases between them. CDR3 loop: CASSLYTGRNTEAFF. The CDR3, as DNA: TGTGCCAGCAGCTTATATACAGGGAGGAACACTGAAGCTTTCTTT.